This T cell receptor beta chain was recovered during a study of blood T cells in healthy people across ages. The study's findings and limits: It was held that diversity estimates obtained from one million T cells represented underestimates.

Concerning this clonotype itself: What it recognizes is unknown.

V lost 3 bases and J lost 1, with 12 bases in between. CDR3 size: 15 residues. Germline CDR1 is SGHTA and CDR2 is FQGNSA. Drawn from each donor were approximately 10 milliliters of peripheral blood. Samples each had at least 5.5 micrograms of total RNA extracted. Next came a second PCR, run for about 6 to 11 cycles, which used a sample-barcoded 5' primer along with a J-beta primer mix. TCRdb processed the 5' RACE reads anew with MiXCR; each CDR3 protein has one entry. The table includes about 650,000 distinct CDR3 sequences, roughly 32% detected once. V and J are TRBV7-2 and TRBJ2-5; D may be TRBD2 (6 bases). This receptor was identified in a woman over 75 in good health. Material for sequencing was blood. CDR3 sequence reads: CASSFGGLLQETQYF. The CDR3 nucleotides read TGTGCCAGCAGCTTCGGGGGACTCCTCCAAGAGACCCAGTACTTC.